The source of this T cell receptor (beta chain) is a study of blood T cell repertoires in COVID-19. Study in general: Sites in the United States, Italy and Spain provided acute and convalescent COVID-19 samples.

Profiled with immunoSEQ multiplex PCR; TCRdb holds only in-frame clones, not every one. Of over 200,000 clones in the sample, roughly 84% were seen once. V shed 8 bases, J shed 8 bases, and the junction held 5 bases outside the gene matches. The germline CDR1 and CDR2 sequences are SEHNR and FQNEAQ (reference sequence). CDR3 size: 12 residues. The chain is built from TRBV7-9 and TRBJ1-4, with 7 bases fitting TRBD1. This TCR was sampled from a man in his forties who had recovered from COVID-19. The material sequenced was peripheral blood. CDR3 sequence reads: CASWAGGEKLFF. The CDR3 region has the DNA TGTGCCAGCTGGGCAGGGGGAGAAAAACTGTTTTTT.